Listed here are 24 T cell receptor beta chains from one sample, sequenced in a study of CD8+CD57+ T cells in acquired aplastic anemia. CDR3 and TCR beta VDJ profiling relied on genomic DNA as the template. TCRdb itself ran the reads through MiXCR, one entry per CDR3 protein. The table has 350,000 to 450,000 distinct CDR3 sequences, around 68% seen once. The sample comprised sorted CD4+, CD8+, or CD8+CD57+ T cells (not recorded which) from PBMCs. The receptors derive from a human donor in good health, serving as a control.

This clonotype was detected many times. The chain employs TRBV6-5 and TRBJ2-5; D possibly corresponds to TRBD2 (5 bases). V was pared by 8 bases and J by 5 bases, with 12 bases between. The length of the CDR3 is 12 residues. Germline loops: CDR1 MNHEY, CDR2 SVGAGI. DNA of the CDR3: TGTGCCAGCGGACCAGCGGAGGAGACCCAGTACTTC. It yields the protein CASGPAEETQYF.

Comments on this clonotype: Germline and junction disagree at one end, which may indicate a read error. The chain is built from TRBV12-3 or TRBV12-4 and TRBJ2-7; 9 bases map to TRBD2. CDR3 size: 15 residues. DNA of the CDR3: TGTGCCGGCAGCTTGGTCAGCGGGGGGCCCTACGAGCAGTACTTC. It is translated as CAGSLVSGGPYEQYF.

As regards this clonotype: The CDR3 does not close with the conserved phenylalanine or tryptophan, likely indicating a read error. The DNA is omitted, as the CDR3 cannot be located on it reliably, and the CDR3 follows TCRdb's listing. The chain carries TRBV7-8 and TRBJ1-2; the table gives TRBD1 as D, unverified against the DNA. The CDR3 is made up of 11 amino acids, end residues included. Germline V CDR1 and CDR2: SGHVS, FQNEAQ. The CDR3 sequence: CASSEQGGCTC.

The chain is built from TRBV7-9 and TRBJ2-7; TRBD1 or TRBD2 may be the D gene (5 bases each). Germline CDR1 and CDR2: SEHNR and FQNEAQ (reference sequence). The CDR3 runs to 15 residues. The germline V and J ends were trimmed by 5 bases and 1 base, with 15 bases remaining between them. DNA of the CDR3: TGTGCCAGCAGCCCCCGGGACGGTTTTTCCTACGAGCAGTACTTC. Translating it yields CASSPRDGFSYEQYF.

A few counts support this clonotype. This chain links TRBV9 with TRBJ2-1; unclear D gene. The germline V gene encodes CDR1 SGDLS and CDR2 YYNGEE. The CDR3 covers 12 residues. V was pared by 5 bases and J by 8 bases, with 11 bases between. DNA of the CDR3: TGTGCCAGCAGTCTAAGCGAGGATGAGCAGTTCTTC. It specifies CASSLSEDEQFF.

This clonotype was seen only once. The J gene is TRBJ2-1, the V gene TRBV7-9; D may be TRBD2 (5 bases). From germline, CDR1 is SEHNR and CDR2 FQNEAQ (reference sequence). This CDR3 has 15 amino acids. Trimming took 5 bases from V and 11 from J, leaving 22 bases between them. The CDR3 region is CASSVRRGYYTQQFF. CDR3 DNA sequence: TGTGCCAGCAGCGTACGAAGAGGGTACTATACTCAGCAGTTCTTC. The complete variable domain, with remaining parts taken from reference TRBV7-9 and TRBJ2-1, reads DTGVSQNPRHKITKRGQNVTFRCDPISEHNRLYWYRQTLGQGPEFLTYFQNEAQLEKSRLLSDRFSAERPKGSFSTLEIQRTEQGDSAMYLCASSVRRGYYTQQFFGPGTRLTVL.

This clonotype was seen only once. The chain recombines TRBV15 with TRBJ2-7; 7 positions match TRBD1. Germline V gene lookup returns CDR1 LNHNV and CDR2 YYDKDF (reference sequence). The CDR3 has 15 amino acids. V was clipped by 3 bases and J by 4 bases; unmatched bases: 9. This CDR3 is CATSSTGTDPYEQYF. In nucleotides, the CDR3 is TGTGCCACCAGCAGCACCGGGACAGACCCTTACGAGCAGTACTTC.

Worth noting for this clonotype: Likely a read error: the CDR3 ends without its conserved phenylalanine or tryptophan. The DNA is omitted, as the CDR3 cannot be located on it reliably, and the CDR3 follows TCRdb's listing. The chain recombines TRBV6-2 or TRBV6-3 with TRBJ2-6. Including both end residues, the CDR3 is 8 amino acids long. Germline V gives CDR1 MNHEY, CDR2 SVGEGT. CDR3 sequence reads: CASSSRTS.

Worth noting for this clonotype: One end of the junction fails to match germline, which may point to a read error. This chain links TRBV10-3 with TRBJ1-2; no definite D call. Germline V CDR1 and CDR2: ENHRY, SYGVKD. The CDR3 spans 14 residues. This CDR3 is CAISEGRTSYGHTF. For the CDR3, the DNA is TGTGCCATCAGTGAGGGGAGAACTTCTTATGGCCACACCTTC.

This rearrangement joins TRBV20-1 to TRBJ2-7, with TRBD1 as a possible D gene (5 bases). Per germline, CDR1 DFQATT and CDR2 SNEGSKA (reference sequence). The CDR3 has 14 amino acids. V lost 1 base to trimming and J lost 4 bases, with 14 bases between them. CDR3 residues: CSARGRGRGYEQYF. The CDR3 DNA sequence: TGCAGTGCTAGAGGGCGTGGTAGGGGATACGAGCAGTACTTC.

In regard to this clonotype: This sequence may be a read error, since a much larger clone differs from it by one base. The CDR3 DNA follows: TGTGCCAGCAGCCTCCTAAGCGGGGGTAACCTTGAGACCCAGTACTTC. Encoded protein: CASSLLSGGNLETQYF. The gene calls are TRBV12-3 or TRBV12-4 and TRBJ2-5; 8 nucleotides match TRBD2. The CDR3 is 16 amino acids. Trimming cost V 6 bases and J 5 bases; bases outside gene matches: 14.

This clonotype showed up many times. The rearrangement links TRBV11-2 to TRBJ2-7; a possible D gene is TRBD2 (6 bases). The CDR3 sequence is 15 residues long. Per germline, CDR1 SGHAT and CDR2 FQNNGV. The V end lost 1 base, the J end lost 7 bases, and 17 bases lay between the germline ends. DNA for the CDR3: TGTGCCAGCAGCTTAGTGTCAGCCCGGAGGGAGGAGCAGTACTTC. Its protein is CASSLVSARREEQYF.

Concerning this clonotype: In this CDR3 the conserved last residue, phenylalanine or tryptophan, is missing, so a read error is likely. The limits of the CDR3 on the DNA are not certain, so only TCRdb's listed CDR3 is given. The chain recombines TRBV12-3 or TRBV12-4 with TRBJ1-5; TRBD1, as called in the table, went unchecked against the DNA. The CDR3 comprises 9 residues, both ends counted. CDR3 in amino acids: CASSWGPRL.

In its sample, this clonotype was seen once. This chain's CDR3 is CSAGGVGETQYF. The DNA for the CDR3 is TGCAGTGCGGGGGGGGTCGGGGAGACCCAGTACTTC. The chain links TRBV20-1 to TRBJ2-5; 7 bases align to TRBD2. The CDR3 is made up of 12 amino acids. J lost 5 bases, V lost 6 bases, and 6 bases had no gene match. Germline V gives CDR1 DFQATT, CDR2 SNEGSKA (reference sequence).

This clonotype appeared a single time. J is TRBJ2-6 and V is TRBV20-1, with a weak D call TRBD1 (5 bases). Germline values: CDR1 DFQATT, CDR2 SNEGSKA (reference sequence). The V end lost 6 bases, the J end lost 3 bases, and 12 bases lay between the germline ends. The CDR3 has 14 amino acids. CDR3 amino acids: CSAPDSRGANVLTF. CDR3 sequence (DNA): TGCAGTGCCCCTGACAGCCGTGGGGCCAACGTCCTGACTTTC.

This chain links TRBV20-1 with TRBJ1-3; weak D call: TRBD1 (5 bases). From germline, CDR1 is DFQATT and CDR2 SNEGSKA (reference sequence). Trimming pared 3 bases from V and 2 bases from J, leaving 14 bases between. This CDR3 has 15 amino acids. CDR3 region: CSASGTGRPGNTIYF. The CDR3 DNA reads TGCAGTGCTAGCGGGACGGGGCGCCCTGGAAACACCATATATTTT.

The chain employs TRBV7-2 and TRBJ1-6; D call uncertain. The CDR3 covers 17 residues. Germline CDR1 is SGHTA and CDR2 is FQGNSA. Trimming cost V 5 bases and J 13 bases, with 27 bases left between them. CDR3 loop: CASSRTLLVSNKQPLHF. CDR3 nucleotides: TGTGCCAGCAGCCGAACGCTACTGGTCTCCAATAAGCAGCCCCTCCACTTT.

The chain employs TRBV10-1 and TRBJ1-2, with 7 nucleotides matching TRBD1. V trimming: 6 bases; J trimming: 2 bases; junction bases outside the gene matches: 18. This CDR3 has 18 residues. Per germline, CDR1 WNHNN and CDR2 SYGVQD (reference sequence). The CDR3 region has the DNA TGCGCCAGCAGAGACCGCTTTATGAGACAGGGACTAAACTATGGCTACACCTTC. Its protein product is CASRDRFMRQGLNYGYTF.

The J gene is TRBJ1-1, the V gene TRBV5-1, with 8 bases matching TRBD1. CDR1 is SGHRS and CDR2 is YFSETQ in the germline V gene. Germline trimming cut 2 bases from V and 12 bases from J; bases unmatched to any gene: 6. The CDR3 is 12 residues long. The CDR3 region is CASSFGQGGTFF. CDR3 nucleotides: TGCGCCAGCAGCTTCGGACAGGGTGGGACTTTCTTT.

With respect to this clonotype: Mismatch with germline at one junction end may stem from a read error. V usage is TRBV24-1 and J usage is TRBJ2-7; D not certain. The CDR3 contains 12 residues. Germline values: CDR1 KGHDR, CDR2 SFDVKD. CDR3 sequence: CAPSEDHYEQYF. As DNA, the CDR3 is TGCGCCCCCAGTGAAGACCACTACGAGCAGTACTTC.

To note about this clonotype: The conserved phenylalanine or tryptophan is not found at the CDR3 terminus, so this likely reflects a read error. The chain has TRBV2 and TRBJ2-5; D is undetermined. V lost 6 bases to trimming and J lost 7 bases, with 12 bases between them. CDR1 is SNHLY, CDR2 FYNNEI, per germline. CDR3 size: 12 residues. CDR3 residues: CASRQSAATQYD. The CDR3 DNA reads TGTGCCAGCAGGCAATCGGCCGCGACCCAGTACGAC.

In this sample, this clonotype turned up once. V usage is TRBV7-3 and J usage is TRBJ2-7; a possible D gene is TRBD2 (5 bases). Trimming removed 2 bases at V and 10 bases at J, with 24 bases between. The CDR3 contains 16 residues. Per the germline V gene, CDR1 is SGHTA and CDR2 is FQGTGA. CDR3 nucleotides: TGTGCCAGCAGCTTAGACATGACCGGGGAGCTGTTTTTTCAGTACTTC. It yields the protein CASSLDMTGELFFQYF.

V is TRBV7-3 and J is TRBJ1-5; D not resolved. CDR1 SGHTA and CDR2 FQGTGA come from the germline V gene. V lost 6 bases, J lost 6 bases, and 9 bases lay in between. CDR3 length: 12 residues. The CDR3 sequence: CASRSDGQPQHF. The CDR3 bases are TGTGCCAGCAGGTCAGACGGTCAGCCCCAGCATTTT.

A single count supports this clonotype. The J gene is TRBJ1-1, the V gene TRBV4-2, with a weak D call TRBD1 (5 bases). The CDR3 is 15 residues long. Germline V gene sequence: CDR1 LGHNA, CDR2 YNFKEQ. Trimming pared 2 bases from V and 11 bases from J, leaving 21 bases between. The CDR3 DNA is TGTGCCAGCAGCCAAACTCTCGGCAGGGCCCAGAACGCTTTCTTT. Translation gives CASSQTLGRAQNAFF.